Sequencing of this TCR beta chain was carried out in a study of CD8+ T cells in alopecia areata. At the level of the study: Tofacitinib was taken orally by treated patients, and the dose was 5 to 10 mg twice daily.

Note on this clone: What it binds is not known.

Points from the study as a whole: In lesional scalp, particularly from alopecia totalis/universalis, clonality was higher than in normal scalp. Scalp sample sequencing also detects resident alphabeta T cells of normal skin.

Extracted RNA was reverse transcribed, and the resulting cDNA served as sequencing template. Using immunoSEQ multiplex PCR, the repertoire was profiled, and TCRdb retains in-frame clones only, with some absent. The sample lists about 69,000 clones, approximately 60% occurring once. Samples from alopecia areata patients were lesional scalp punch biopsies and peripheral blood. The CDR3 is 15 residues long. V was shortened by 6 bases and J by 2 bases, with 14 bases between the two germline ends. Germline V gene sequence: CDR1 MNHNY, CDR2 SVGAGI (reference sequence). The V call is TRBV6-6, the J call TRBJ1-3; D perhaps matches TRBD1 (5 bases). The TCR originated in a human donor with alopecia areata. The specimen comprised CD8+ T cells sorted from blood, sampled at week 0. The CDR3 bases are TGTGCCAGCAGCAGTTCACAGGACGCTGGAAACACCATATATTTT. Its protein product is CASSSSQDAGNTIYF.